This T cell receptor beta chain appears in the sequencing data of a study of cytomegalovirus exposure and HLA in healthy donors. Study-wide points: Researchers reported in a later analysis that common viral pathogens appeared linked to several top clusters. An assumption of roughly uniform sequencing depth across donors underlay the presence/absence analyses.

This clone has more than one count but fewer than ten. Its antigen is as yet unknown. PCR used 60 Vbeta primers and 13 Jbeta primers. Some clones are missing from TCRdb's copy, which holds only in-frame ones; the method was immunoSEQ multiplex PCR. Counted here are approximately 160,000 clones, roughly 77% occurring once; the ten biggest clones make up more than 4%. The CDR3 extends over 15 amino acids. V lost 5 bases and J lost 3; bases outside the gene matches: 7. CDR1 is SEHNR and CDR2 is FQNEAQ in the germline V gene (reference sequence). Sequencing was performed on PBMCs. This rearrangement joins TRBV7-9 to TRBJ1-1; TRBD1 matches 9 bases. The clonotype was recovered from a male donor in good health and CMV-seronegative. CDR3 DNA: TGTGCCAGCAGCCTTGGGGACAGGGAGGACACTGAAGCTTTCTTT. Translating gives CASSLGDREDTEAFF.